Presented here are 23 T cell receptor beta chains from one specimen sequenced in a study of T-cell reconstitution after alpha-beta-depleted transplantation in children. Unique molecular identifiers were incorporated when the TCRbeta library was constructed. TCRdb reprocessed the PCR reads with MiXCR, giving one entry per CDR3 protein. The table records some 830,000 distinct CDR3 sequences, about 15% of them present only once. Sequencing was performed on PBMCs, mostly from graft donor cells, taken 360 days after TCRalphabeta/CD19-depleted stem cell transplant. The receptors were sampled from a male patient younger than 18 who had a stem cell transplant for acute lymphoblastic leukemia, so the T cells may come from the graft donor.

The chain has TRBV29-1 and TRBJ2-7; TRBD1 is a possible D gene (5 bases). This CDR3 is built from 12 residues. The V and J ends lost 7 bases and 1 base respectively, with 11 bases between them. Germline V gives CDR1 SQVTM, CDR2 ANQGSEA. The CDR3 nucleotides read TGCAGCGCCACAGGCCCTTCCTACGAGCAGTACTTC. It yields the protein CSATGPSYEQYF.

This clonotype showed up many times. The chain employs TRBV5-5 and TRBJ1-4; a possible D gene is TRBD1 (6 bases). Germline V gene data show CDR1 as SGHKS and CDR2 as YYEKEE (reference sequence). The CDR3 loop spans 14 amino acids. The germline V and J ends were trimmed by 2 bases and 5 bases, with 10 bases remaining between them. CDR3 sequence: CASSFRGPNEKLFF. In nucleotides, the CDR3 is TGTGCCAGCAGCTTCCGGGGGCCCAATGAAAAACTGTTTTTT.

The sample holds a few counts of this clonotype. V gene TRBV5-5 combines with J gene TRBJ2-3; TRBD1 matches 8 bases. The length of the CDR3 is 13 residues. Unmatched junction bases numbered 9, after V lost 4 bases and J lost 11 bases. Germline CDR1 and CDR2: SGHKS and YYEKEE (reference sequence). The DNA for the CDR3 is TGTGCCAGCAGCCCGCACCGGGACAGGCGGCAGTATTTT. Translation: CASSPHRDRRQYF.

V gene TRBV20-1 combines with J gene TRBJ2-1; 8 nucleotides match TRBD2. The CDR3 contains 14 residues. Germline values: CDR1 DFQATT, CDR2 SNEGSKA (reference sequence). The ends lost 6 bases at V and 4 bases at J; junction bases unmatched: 8. CDR3 sequence (DNA): TGCAGTGCCTTGCTAGCGGGTCCTTACAATGAGCAGTTCTTC. Its protein product is CSALLAGPYNEQFF.

This clonotype was seen repeatedly, ten times or more. This chain links TRBV7-9 with TRBJ2-3; 9 positions agree with TRBD2. After removal of 2 bases from V and 2 bases from J, the junction contained 2 bases not matched to a gene. Germline CDR1 is SEHNR and CDR2 is FQNEAQ (reference sequence). The CDR3 covers 15 residues. CDR3 in DNA: TGTGCCAGCAGCTTACTAGCGGGGCACACAGATACGCAGTATTTT. Its protein product is CASSLLAGHTDTQYF.

The chain employs TRBV5-1 and TRBJ2-7; 7 bases line up with TRBD2. The CDR3 contains 14 residues. Germline V lookup: CDR1 SGHRS, CDR2 YFSETQ. V shed 1 base and J 3 bases; nucleotides not matched to a gene: 4. The CDR3 reads CASSLTSDLYEQYF. The DNA of the CDR3 is TGCGCCAGCAGCTTGACTAGCGACCTCTACGAGCAGTACTTC. The full variable domain, with the rest looked up from reference TRBV5-1 and TRBJ2-7, is KAGVTQTPRYLIKTRGQQVTLSCSPISGHRSVSWYQQTPGQGLQFLFEYFSETQRNKGNFPGRFSGRQFSNSRSEMNVSTLELGDSALYLCASSLTSDLYEQYFGPGTRLTVT.

This chain joins TRBV18 and TRBJ2-7; 11 nucleotides line up with TRBD1. With 2 bases clipped from V and 3 bases from J, the junction kept 6 bases outside the gene matches. CDR1 and CDR2 from the germline V gene are KGHSH and LQKENI. The CDR3 totals 16 residues. CDR3 DNA: TGTGCCAGCTCACCATCCGGGACAGGGGGACTCTACGAGCAGTACTTC. It encodes CASSPSGTGGLYEQYF. Filled out from reference TRBV18 and TRBJ2-7, the complete variable domain reads NAGVMQNPRHLVRRRGQEARLRCSPMKGHSHVYWYRQLPEEGLKFMVYLQKENIIDESGMPKERFSAEFPKEGPSILRIQQVVRGDSAAYFCASSPSGTGGLYEQYFGPGTRLTVT.

The chain employs TRBV7-7 and TRBJ2-7; 10 bases match TRBD2. From germline, CDR1 is SSHAT and CDR2 FNYEAQ (reference sequence). The CDR3 length is 15 residues. V lost 4 bases to trimming and J lost 0 bases; unmatched junction nucleotides: 3. Here the CDR3 DNA reads TGTGCCAGCAGCTCGGGACTAGCGCCCTCCTACGAGCAGTACTTC. It yields the protein CASSSGLAPSYEQYF. Drawing the rest from reference TRBV7-7 and TRBJ2-7, the complete variable domain is GAGVSQSPRYKVTKRGQDVTLRCDPISSHATLYWYQQALGQGPEFLTYFNYEAQPDKSGLPSDRFSAERPEGSISTLTIQRTEQRDSAMYRCASSSGLAPSYEQYFGPGTRLTVT.

This clonotype was detected a few times. This chain uses TRBV27 with TRBJ2-7; D possibly corresponds to TRBD1 (6 bases). Per the germline V gene, CDR1 is MNHEY and CDR2 is SMNVEV (reference sequence). CDR3 length equals 13 residues. Trimming took off 2 bases at V and 5 bases at J, with 10 bases between the two ends. This CDR3 reads CASSLQGSHEQYF. The DNA of the CDR3 is TGTGCCAGCAGTTTACAGGGGAGCCACGAGCAGTACTTC.

This clonotype was counted ten times or more. J is TRBJ2-7 and V is TRBV5-1; D not certain. Trimming stripped 2 bases from V and 7 bases from J, with 10 bases between. Germline loops: CDR1 SGHRS, CDR2 YFSETQ. The CDR3 spans 12 residues. This CDR3 is CASSLWLREQYF. The DNA for the CDR3 is TGCGCCAGCAGCTTATGGTTACGGGAGCAGTACTTC.

The rearrangement joins TRBV20-1 to TRBJ2-7, with 8 bases fitting TRBD2. The ends lost 5 bases at V and 4 bases at J; junction bases unmatched: 7. Germline CDR1 is DFQATT and CDR2 is SNEGSKA (reference sequence). The CDR3 has 13 residues. CDR3 sequence: CSASSGSRYEQYF. The CDR3 nucleotides are TGCAGTGCTTCAAGCGGGAGTAGGTACGAGCAGTACTTC.

This chain uses TRBV29-1 with TRBJ2-3, with 10 positions matching TRBD2. The V and J ends lost 6 bases and 8 bases, in that order; junction bases with no gene match: 26. CDR3 length: 19 residues. Germline values: CDR1 SQVTM, CDR2 ANQGSEA. The CDR3 sequence: CSVVRRSGTSASLGVTQYF. CDR3 DNA: TGCAGCGTCGTGCGTAGATCCGGGACTAGCGCTTCTCTTGGGGTTACGCAGTATTTT.

This clonotype appeared many times. V gene TRBV4-1 combines with J gene TRBJ2-7; D tentatively fits TRBD1 or TRBD2 (5 bases each). Trimming took 4 bases from V and 0 from J, leaving 10 bases between them. The CDR3 runs 14 residues. CDR1 is MGHRA and CDR2 is YSYEKL in the germline V gene. CDR3 loop: CASSPLGTSYEQYF. Here the CDR3 DNA reads TGCGCCAGCAGCCCCCTCGGGACCTCCTACGAGCAGTACTTC.

This clonotype was observed many times. V is TRBV28 and J is TRBJ2-7, with unresolved D. Germline values: CDR1 MDHEN, CDR2 SYDVKM. Deletions cut 3 bases from V and 5 bases from J, with 8 bases between. The CDR3 spans 12 residues. This CDR3 is CASSFLGNEQYF. The CDR3 bases are TGTGCCAGCAGTTTTCTTGGCAACGAGCAGTACTTC. Full variable domain (outside the CDR3, taken from reference TRBV28 and TRBJ2-7): DVKVTQSSRYLVKRTGEKVFLECVQDMDHENMFWYRQDPGLGLRLIYFSYDVKMKEKGDIPEGYSVSREKKERFSLILESASTNQTSMYLCASSFLGNEQYFGPGTRLTVT.

The V gene is TRBV5-1, the J gene TRBJ2-2; D is undetermined. Germline CDR1 and CDR2: SGHRS and YFSETQ. The CDR3 extends over 16 amino acids. The V end lost 4 bases, the J end lost 0 bases, and 13 bases lay between the germline ends. CDR3 protein: CASSPRGRANTGELFF. DNA for the CDR3: TGCGCCAGCAGCCCTCGAGGTAGGGCGAACACCGGGGAGCTGTTTTTT.

The chain links TRBV2 to TRBJ2-3; D possibly matches TRBD1 or TRBD2 (5 bases each). The CDR3 is 17 amino acids. Germline values: CDR1 SNHLY, CDR2 FYNNEI. V gave up 2 bases and J gave up 2 bases, with 17 bases separating them. CDR3 DNA: TGTGCCAGCAGTGAACCGGGACCCGGCTTCGACACAGATACGCAGTATTTT. Translating gives CASSEPGPGFDTDTQYF. The variable domain in full, with the rest retrieved from reference TRBV2 and TRBJ2-3, is EPEVTQTPSHQVTQMGQEVILRCVPISNHLYFYWYRQILGQKVEFLVSFYNNEISEKSEIFDDQFSVERPDGSNFTLKIRSTKLEDSAMYFCASSEPGPGFDTDTQYFGPGTRLTVL.

The rearrangement joins TRBV4-1 to TRBJ2-7; 9 positions agree with TRBD2. V trimming: 4 bases; J trimming: 0 bases; junction bases outside the gene matches: 7. CDR3 length: 16 amino acids. CDR1 is MGHRA, CDR2 YSYEKL, per germline. In DNA, the CDR3 is TGCGCCAGCAGCCGCCTACCTAGCGGGACCTCCTACGAGCAGTACTTC. Amino acids: CASSRLPSGTSYEQYF.

The chain combines TRBV7-1 with TRBJ1-5; D is ambiguous. TRBV7-1 qualifies as an ORF whose function is uncertain. Trimming shortened V by 3 bases and J by 5 bases, and 11 bases separated the two germline ends. This CDR3 spans 14 amino acids. CDR3 nucleotides: TGTGCCAGCAGCTCCGGACGGAAAGATCAGCCCCAGCATTTT. Protein product: CASSSGRKDQPQHF.

V gene TRBV20-1 combines with J gene TRBJ2-3, with D perhaps assigned TRBD1 or TRBD2 (6 bases each). V was pared by 2 bases and J by 4 bases, with 16 bases between. The CDR3 has 15 residues. Looked up from germline, CDR1 is DFQATT and CDR2 is SNEGSKA (reference sequence). This chain's CDR3 is CSARSLAGHPDTQYF. The CDR3 DNA reads TGCAGTGCTAGATCCCTGGCGGGACACCCAGATACGCAGTATTTT.

This clonotype has more than one count but fewer than ten. The gene calls are TRBV3-1 and TRBJ2-3; D is possibly TRBD1 (7 bases). The germline V gene encodes CDR1 LGHDT and CDR2 YNNKEL (reference sequence). V lost 4 bases, J lost 4 bases, and 18 bases lay in between. The CDR3 totals 16 residues. CDR3 in DNA: TGTGCCAGCAGCCCAAACAGGGGAGGTACGGCAGATACGCAGTATTTT. Its translation: CASSPNRGGTADTQYF.

This clonotype was counted a few times. The gene calls are TRBV20-1 and TRBJ2-3; D may correspond to TRBD1 or TRBD2 (5 bases each). Between the trimmed V and J ends, which lost 2 bases and 6 bases, there was a span of 21 bases. This CDR3 comprises 16 residues. Germline V lookup: CDR1 DFQATT, CDR2 SNEGSKA (reference sequence). The CDR3 nucleotides read TGCAGTGCTAGAACTCCGCGGCTAGCAGGGTTCGATACGCAGTATTTT. Protein product: CSARTPRLAGFDTQYF.

In this sample, this clonotype turned up many times. The V call is TRBV12-3 or TRBV12-4, the J call TRBJ2-5, with TRBD1 as a possible D gene (5 bases). V was shortened by 9 bases and J by 0 bases, with 20 bases between the two germline ends. CDR3 length equals 16 residues. CDR3 DNA: TGTGCCAGTGCCTTGGGGCCAATACAGGACCAAGAGACCCAGTACTTC. Amino acids: CASALGPIQDQETQYF.

The chain is built from TRBV7-3 and TRBJ2-1; D call uncertain. Between the trimmed V and J ends, which lost 4 bases and 0 bases, there was a span of 13 bases. Germline assignment: CDR1 SGHTA and CDR2 FQGTGA. The CDR3 contains 16 residues. CDR3 coding DNA: TGTGCCAGCAGCTCCCCGCGAGGTCTCTCCTACAATGAGCAGTTCTTC. Translating it yields CASSSPRGLSYNEQFF.